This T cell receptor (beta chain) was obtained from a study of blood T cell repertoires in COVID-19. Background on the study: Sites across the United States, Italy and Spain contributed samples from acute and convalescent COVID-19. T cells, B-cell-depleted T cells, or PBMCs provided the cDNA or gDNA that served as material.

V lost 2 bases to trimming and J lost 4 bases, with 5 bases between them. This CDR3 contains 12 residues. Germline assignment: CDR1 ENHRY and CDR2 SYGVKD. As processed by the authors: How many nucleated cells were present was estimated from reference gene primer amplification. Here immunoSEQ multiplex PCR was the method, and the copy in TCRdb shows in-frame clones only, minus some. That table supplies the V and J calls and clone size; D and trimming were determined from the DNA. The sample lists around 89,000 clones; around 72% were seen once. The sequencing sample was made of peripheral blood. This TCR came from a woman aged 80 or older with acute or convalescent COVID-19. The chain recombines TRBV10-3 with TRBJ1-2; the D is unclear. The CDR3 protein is CAISEGAYGYTF. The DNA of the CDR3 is TGTGCCATCAGTGAGGGAGCCTATGGCTACACCTTC.